The entry that follows covers one TCR beta chain sequence. The antigen is undetermined. This specimen comes from a study of blood T cells in healthy people across ages. General study results and limits: In these data, TCR beta diversity tracked strongly with naive T cell percentage.

Together with a sample-barcoded 5' primer, a J-beta primer mix was included in a second PCR lasting about 6 to 12 cycles. Each CDR3 protein is one row after TCRdb ran MiXCR on the 5' RACE reads. The sample carries roughly 650,000 distinct CDR3 sequences, roughly 30% recorded once. CDR3 length: 15 amino acids. The V end was cut by 1 base, the J end by 5 bases, with 12 bases between. The germline V gene encodes CDR1 DFQATT and CDR2 SNEGSKA (reference sequence). The chain employs TRBV20-1 and TRBJ1-6, with no clear D. The sample was blood. This clonotype was sampled from a woman older than 75 in good health. CDR3 sequence: CSARGTVTDNSPLHF. CDR3 coding DNA: TGCAGTGCTAGAGGGACCGTCACTGATAATTCACCCCTCCACTTT.